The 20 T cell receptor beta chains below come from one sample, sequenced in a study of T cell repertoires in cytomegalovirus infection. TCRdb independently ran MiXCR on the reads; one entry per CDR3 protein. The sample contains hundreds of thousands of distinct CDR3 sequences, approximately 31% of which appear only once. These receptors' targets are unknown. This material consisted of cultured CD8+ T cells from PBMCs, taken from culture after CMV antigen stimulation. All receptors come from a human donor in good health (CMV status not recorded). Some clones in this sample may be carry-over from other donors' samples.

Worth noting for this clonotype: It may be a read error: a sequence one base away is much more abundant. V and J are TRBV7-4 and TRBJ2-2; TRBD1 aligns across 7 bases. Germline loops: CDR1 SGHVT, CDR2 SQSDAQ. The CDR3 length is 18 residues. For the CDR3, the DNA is TGTGCCAACAGCCCTCCCCGGGACAGACCGGCGAACACCGGGGAGCTGTTTTTT. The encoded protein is CANSPPRDRPANTGELFF.

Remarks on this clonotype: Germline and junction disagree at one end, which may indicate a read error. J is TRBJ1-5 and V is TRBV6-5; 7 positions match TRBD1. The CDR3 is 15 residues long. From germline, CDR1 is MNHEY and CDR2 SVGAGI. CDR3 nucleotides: TGTGCCAACAGTTTTTGGACAGGTGGCAATCAGCCCCAGCATTTT. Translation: CANSFWTGGNQPQHF.

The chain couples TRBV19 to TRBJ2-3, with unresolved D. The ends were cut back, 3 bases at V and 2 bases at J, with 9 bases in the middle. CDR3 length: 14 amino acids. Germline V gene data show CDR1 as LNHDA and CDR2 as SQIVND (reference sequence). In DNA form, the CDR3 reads TGTGCCAGTAGTATCGGAACCGTCACAGATACGCAGTATTTT. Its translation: CASSIGTVTDTQYF.

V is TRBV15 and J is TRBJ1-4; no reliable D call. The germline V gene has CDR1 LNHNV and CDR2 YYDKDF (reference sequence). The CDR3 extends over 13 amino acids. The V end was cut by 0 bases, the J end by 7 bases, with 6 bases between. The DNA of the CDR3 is TGTGCCACCAGCAGAGATCGAAGTGAAAAACTGTTTTTT. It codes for CATSRDRSEKLFF.

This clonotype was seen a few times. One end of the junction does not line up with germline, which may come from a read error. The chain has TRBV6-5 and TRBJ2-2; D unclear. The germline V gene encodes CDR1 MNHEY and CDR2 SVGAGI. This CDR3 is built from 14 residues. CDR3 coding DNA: TGTGCCAGCACTTACCGCGAATTCACCGGGGAGCTGTTTTTT. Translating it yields CASTYREFTGELFF.

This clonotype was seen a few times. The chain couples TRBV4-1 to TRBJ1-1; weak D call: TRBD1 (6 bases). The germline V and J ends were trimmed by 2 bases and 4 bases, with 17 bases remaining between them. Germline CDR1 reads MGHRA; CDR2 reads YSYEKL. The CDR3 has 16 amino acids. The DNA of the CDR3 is TGCGCCAGCAGCCAACCAACAGGGAATTGGATCACTGAAGCTTTCTTT. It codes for CASSQPTGNWITEAFF.

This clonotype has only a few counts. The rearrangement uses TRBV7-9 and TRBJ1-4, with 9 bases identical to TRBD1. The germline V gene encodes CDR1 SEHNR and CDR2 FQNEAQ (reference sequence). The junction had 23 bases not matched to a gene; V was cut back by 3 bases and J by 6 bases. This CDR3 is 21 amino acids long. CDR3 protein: CASSFDQFSIRTGVWDEKLFF. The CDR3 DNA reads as TGTGCCAGCAGCTTCGACCAATTTTCGATTCGGACAGGGGTTTGGGATGAAAAACTGTTTTTT.

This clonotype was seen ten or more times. The chain's CDR3 is CASSLDSLYRLSSTDTQYF. CDR3 sequence (DNA): TGTGCCAGCAGCTTAGACAGTTTATACAGGTTGTCTAGCACAGATACGCAGTATTTT. The V gene is TRBV11-2, the J gene TRBJ2-3; D perhaps matches TRBD1 (5 bases). V lost 0 bases and J lost 0, with 19 bases in between. CDR1 is SGHAT and CDR2 is FQNNGV in the germline V gene. CDR3 length: 19 amino acids. Based on the CDR3 plus reference TRBV11-2 and TRBJ2-3, the full variable domain is EAGVAQSPRYKIIEKRQSVAFWCNPISGHATLYWYQQILGQGPKLLIQFQNNGVVDDSQLPKDRFSAERLKGVDSTLKIQPAKLEDSAVYLCASSLDSLYRLSSTDTQYFGPGTRLTVL.

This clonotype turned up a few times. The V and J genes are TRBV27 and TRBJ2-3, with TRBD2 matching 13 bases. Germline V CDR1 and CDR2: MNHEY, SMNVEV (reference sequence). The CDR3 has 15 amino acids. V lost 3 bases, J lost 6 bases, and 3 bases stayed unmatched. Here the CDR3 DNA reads TGTGCCAGCAGTTTCCCGACTAGCGGGAGGGATACGCAGTATTTT. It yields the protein CASSFPTSGRDTQYF.

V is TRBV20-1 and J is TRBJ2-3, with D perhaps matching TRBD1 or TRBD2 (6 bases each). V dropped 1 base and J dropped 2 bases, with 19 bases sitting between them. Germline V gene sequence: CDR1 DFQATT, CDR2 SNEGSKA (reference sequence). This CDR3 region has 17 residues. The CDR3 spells CSARVNPGAKFTDTQYF. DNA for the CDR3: TGCAGTGCTAGAGTTAATCCGGGGGCAAAATTCACAGATACGCAGTATTTT.

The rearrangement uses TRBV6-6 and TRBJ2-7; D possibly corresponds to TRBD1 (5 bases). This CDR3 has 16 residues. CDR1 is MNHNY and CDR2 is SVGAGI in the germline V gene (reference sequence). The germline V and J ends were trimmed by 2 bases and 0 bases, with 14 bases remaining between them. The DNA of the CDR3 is TGTGCCAGCAGTTACCTTACCGACAGCCCCTCCTACGAGCAGTACGTC. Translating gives CASSYLTDSPSYEQYV.

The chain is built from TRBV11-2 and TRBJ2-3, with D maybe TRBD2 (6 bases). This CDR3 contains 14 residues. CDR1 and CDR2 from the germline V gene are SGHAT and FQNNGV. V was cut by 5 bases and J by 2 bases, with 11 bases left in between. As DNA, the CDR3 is TGTGCCAGCAGCGAACGGGGGACCACAGATACGCAGTATTTT. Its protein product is CASSERGTTDTQYF.

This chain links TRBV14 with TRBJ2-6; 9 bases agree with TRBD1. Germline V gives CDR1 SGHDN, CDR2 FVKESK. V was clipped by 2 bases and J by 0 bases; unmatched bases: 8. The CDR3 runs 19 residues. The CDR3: CASSQSTGTGFSGANVLTF. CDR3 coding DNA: TGTGCCAGCAGCCAATCTACCGGGACAGGGTTCTCTGGGGCCAACGTCCTGACTTTC.

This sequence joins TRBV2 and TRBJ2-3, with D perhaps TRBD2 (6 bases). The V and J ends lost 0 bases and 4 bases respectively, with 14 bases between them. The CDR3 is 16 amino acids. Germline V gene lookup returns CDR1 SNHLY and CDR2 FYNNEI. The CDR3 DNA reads TGTGCCAGCAGTGAAGCGTTTGCTAGCGCGGCAGATACGCAGTATTTT. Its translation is CASSEAFASAADTQYF.

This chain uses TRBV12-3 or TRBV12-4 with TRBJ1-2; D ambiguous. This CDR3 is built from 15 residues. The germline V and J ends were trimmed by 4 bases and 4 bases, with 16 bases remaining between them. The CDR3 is CASSSPGGRAYGYTF. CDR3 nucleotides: TGTGCCAGCAGTTCCCCTGGTGGTAGGGCCTATGGCTACACCTTC.

The CDR3 DNA reads TGTGCCAGCAGCAGGACTAGCGGGGGGTTGACAGATACGCAGTATTTT. Amino acids: CASSRTSGGLTDTQYF. The chain uses TRBV7-9 and TRBJ2-3; 14 bases fit TRBD2. Unmatched junction bases numbered 4, after V lost 5 bases and J lost 3 bases. This CDR3 has 16 amino acids. The germline V gene encodes CDR1 SEHNR and CDR2 FQNEAQ (reference sequence).

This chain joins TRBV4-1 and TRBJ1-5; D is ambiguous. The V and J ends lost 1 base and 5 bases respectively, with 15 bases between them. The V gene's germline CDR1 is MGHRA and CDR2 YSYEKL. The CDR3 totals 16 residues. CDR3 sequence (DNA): TGCGCCAGCAGCCAAGGAACGGACTTATTGTATCAGCCCCAGCATTTT. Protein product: CASSQGTDLLYQPQHF.

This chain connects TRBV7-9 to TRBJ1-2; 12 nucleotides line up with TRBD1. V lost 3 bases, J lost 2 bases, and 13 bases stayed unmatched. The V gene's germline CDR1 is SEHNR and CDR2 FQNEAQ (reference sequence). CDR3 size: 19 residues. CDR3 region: CASSFLTGGTGGRNYGYTF. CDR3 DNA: TGTGCCAGCAGCTTTCTCACCGGCGGGACAGGGGGCAGAAACTATGGCTACACCTTC.

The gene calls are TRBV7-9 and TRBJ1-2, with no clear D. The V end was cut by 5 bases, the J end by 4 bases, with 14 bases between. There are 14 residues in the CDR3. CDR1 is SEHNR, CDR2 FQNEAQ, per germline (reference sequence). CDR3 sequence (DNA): TGTGCCAGCAGCCCTCTTTTGTATATCTATGGCTACACCTTC. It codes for CASSPLLYIYGYTF. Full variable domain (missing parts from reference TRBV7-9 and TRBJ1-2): DTGVSQNPRHKITKRGQNVTFRCDPISEHNRLYWYRQTLGQGPEFLTYFQNEAQLEKSRLLSDRFSAERPKGSFSTLEIQRTEQGDSAMYLCASSPLLYIYGYTFGSGTRLTVV.

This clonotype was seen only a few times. The CDR3 region has the DNA TGCGCCAGCAGCCTCATAAGACAGGGGTATGGAGCGGATACGCAGTATTTT. This translates into CASSLIRQGYGADTQYF. The V call is TRBV5-1, the J call TRBJ2-3, with 8 positions matching TRBD1. In germline, CDR1 is SGHRS, CDR2 YFSETQ. The CDR3 is 17 amino acids. V lost 4 bases and J lost 6; bases outside the gene matches: 16.